Sequencing of this TCR beta chain was carried out in a study of blood T cell repertoires in COVID-19. About the research overall: Some COVID-19 samples were acute and others convalescent; all came from the United States, Italy and Spain. From T cells, B-cell-depleted T cells, or PBMCs came the material, which was cDNA or gDNA.

Followed longitudinally, the Seattle patients had been enrolled during active infection. Authors' processing steps: Nucleated cell number was recorded as an estimate derived from reference gene primer amplification. Data came from immunoSEQ multiplex PCR; TCRdb stores just in-frame clones and leaves some out. D and trimming were read from the DNA, whereas the V and J calls and clone size are those reported in that table. In the table there are a few hundred thousand clones, about 91% of which are singletons. This clonotype was sampled from a person aged 18 to 29 with COVID-19, enrolled during active disease. What was sequenced was peripheral blood.

Here the CDR3 DNA reads TGCGCCAGCAGCTTGATCCAGGGCTTCTCTGGAAACACCATATATTTT. Amino acid sequence: CASSLIQGFSGNTIYF. The gene calls are TRBV5-1 and TRBJ1-3; possible D gene TRBD1, 5 bases. Deletions cut 1 base from V and 0 bases from J, with 11 bases between. In germline, CDR1 is SGHRS, CDR2 YFSETQ. The CDR3 consists of 16 residues.